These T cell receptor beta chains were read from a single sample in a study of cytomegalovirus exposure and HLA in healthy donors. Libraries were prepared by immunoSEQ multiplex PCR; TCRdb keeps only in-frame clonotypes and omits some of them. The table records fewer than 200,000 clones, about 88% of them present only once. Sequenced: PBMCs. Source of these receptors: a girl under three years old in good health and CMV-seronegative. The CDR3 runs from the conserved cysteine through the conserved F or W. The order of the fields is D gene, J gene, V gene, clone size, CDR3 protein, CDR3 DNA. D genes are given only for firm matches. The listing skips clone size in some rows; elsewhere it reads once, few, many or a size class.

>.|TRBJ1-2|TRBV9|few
CASSVAELDSDGYTF
TGTGCCAGCAGCGTAGCAGAACTAGACTCGGATGGCTACACCTTC
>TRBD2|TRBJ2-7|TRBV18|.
CASSPTSGSIYEQYF
TGTGCCAGCTCACCAACTAGCGGGAGTATCTACGAGCAGTACTTC
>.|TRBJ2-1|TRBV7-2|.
CASSSAGYNEQFF
TGTGCCAGCAGCTCGGCGGGGTACAATGAGCAGTTCTTC
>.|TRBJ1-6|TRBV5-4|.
CASSLDSGSSPLHF
TGTGCCAGCAGCTTGGACAGTGGGAGTTCACCCCTCCACTTT
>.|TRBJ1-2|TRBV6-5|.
CASSQISGGYTF
TGTGCCAGCAGTCAGATTTCCGGGGGCTACACCTTC
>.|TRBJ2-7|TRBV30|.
CAWSQTEVHEQYF
TGTGCCTGGAGCCAAACGGAGGTCCACGAGCAGTACTTC
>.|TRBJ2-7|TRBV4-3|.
CASSPRQDQTYEQYF
TGCGCCAGCAGCCCCAGACAGGACCAAACCTACGAGCAGTACTTC
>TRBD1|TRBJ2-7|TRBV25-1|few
CASSESLGQITYEQYF
TGTGCCAGCAGTGAATCTCTGGGACAGATAACCTACGAGCAGTACTTC
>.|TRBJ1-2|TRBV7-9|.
CSSSFFENYGYTF
TGTTCCAGCAGCTTCTTCGAGAACTATGGCTACACCTTC
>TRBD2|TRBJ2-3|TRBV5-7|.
CASSLGMICGTSGEDTQYF
TGTGCCAGCAGCTTGGGGATGATTTGTGGGACTAGCGGGGAAGATACGCAGTATTTT
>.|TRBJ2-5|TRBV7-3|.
CASSLGGGGQETQYF
TGTGCCAGCAGCTTAGGTGGGGGAGGCCAAGAGACCCAGTACTTC
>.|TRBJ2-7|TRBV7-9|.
CSSSSQGFEQYF
TGTTCCAGCAGCTCTCAGGGCTTCGAGCAGTACTTC
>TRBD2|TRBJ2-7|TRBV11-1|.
CASSTSGLSSYEQYF
TGTGCCAGCAGCACTAGCGGACTTTCCTCCTACGAGCAGTACTTC
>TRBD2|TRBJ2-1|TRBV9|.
CASSFTGGATYNEQFF
TGTGCCAGCAGCTTCACCGGGGGGGCCACATACAATGAGCAGTTCTTC
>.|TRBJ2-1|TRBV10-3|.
CAIRAGEYNEQFF
TGTGCCATCAGAGCGGGCGAGTACAATGAGCAGTTCTTC
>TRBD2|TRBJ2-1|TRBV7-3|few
CASSETSGRNPYNEQFF
TGTGCCAGCAGCGAGACTAGCGGGAGAAACCCCTACAATGAGCAGTTCTTC
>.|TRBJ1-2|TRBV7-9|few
CASSSGGRYYGYTF
TGTGCCAGCAGCTCCGGAGGACGATACTATGGCTACACCTTC
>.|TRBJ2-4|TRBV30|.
CAWSVGRGFRALAKNIQYF
TGTGCCTGGAGTGTAGGCAGGGGCTTTAGGGCGCTGGCCAAAAACATTCAGTACTTC
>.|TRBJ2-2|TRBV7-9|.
CASSLPAGSRGSGELFF
TGTGCCAGCAGCTTACCAGCGGGGTCTAGGGGGTCCGGGGAGCTGTTTTTT
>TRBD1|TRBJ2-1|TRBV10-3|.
CAISEGGAYNEQFF
TGTGCCATCAGTGAAGGGGGCGCCTACAATGAGCAGTTCTTC
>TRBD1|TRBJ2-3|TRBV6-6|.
CASSYSSTGGTDTQYF
TGTGCCAGCAGTTACTCGAGTACAGGGGGCACAGATACGCAGTATTTT
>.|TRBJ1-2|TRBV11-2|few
CASSLDSRGGTVIYGYTF
TGTGCCAGCAGCTTAGATTCGAGGGGGGGAACAGTTATCTATGGCTACACCTTC
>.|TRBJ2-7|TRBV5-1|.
CASSLGQASYEQYF
TGCGCCAGCAGCTTGGGGCAGGCTTCCTACGAGCAGTACTTC
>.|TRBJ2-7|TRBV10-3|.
CAIGWDSTYVEQYF
TGTGCCATCGGCTGGGACTCAACTTATGTCGAGCAGTACTTC
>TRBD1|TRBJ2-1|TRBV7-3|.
CASSLLSAGGYNEQFF
TGTGCCAGCAGCTTACTCTCGGCAGGGGGTTACAATGAGCAGTTCTTC
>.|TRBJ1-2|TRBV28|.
CASSPYRVYGYTF
TGTGCCAGCAGTCCATACAGGGTCTATGGCTACACCTTC
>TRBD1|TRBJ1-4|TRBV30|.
CAWSGQGGALVGKLFF
TGTGCCTGGAGTGGACAGGGCGGCGCTCTAGTTGGAAAACTGTTTTTT
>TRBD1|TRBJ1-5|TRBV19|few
CASSGGTDNQPQHF
TGTGCCAGTAGTGGGGGGACAGACAATCAGCCCCAGCATTTT